This T cell receptor (beta chain) was sequenced during a study of Graves' ophthalmopathy and Graves' hyperthyroidism. Notes on the study in general: Sensitivity of around 70% and specificity of around 72% were achieved by the model that predicted ophthalmopathy progression. Most thyroid-expanded clonotypes exceeding 0.001 frequency were also found in blood.

The CDR3 covers 15 residues. V gave up 4 bases and J gave up 9 bases, with 16 bases separating them. In this sample, this clonotype turned up many times. Antigen: not known. Amplification from RNA transcripts yielded the TCR beta CDR3 regions. First-round RT-PCR with HTBI primers preceded a second-round multiplex PCR. TCRdb reprocessed the multiplex PCR reads with MiXCR, giving one entry per CDR3 protein. Altogether about 400,000 distinct CDR3 sequences are present, approximately 20% being singletons, with the ten largest covering 1.6%. This TCR was sampled from a woman between 18 and 29 years old with Graves' ophthalmopathy. The rearrangement joins TRBV12-3 or TRBV12-4 to TRBJ1-6; TRBD1 is a possible D gene (6 bases). Sequencing used peripheral blood. CDR3 nucleotide sequence: TGTGCCAGCAGTTATTGGGGGGCGCGGGGTTCACCCCTCCACTTT. Its protein is CASSYWGARGSPLHF.